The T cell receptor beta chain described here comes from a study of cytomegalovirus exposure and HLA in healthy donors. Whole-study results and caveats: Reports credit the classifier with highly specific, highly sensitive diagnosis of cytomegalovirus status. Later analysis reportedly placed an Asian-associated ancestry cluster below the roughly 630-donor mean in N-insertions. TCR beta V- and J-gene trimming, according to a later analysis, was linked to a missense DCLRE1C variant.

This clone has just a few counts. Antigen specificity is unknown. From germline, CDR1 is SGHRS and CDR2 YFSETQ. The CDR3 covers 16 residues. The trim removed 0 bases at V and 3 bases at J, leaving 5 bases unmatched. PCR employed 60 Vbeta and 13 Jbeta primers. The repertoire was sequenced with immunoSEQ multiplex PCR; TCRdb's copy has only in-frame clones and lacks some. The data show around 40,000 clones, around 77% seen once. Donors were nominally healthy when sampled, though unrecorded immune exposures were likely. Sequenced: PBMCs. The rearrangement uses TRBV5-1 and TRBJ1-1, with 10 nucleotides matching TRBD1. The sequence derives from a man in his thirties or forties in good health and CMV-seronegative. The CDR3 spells CASSLGGQGMDTEAFF. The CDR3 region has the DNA TGCGCCAGCAGCTTGGGGGGACAGGGGATGGACACTGAAGCTTTCTTT.